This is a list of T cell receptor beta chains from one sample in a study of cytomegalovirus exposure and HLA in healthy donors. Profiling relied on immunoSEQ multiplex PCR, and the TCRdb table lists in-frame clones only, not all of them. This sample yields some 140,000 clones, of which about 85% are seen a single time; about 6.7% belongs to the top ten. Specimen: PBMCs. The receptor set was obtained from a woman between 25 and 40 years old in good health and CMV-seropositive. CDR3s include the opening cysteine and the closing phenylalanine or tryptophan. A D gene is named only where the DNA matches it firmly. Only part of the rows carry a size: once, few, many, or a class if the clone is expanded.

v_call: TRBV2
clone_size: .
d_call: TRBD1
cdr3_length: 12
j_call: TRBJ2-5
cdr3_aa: CASRAQGETQYF
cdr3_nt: TGTGCCAGCAGGGCACAGGGGGAGACCCAGTACTTC

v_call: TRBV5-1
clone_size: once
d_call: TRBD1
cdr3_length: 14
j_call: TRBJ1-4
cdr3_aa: CASSLGTGGEKLFF
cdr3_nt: TGCGCCAGCAGCTTGGGGACAGGTGGGGAAAAACTGTTTTTT

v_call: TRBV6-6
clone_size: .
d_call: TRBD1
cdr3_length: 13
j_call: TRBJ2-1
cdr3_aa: CASTGQGGVEQFF
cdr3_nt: TGTGCCAGCACTGGACAGGGGGGGGTGGAGCAGTTCTTC

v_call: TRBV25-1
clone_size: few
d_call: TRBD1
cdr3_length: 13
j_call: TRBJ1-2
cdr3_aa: CASFDRGFYGYTF
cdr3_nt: TGTGCCAGCTTCGACAGGGGGTTCTATGGCTACACCTTC

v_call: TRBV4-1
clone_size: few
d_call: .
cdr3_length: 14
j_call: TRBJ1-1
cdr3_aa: CASSRTALDSEAFF
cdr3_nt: TGCGCCAGCAGCCGCACAGCCCTGGACAGTGAAGCTTTCTTT

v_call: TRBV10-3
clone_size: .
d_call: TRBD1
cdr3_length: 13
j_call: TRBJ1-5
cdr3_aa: CASKGQPNQPQHF
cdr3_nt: TGTGCCTCGAAGGGACAGCCCAATCAGCCCCAGCATTTT

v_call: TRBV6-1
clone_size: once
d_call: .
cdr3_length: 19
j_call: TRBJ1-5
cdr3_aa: CASSEWGQGIRNGYQPQHF
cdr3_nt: TGTGCCAGCAGTGAATGGGGGCAGGGCATACGTAACGGGTATCAGCCCCAGCATTTT

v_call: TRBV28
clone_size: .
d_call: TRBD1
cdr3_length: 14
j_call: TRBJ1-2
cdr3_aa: CASSPGQGGYGYTF
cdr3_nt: TGTGCCAGCAGCCCGGGACAGGGAGGGTATGGCTACACCTTC

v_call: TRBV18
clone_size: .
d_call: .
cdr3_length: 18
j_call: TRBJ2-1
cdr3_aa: CASSPPGLTSGINNEQFF
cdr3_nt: TGTGCCAGCTCACCACCGGGACTTACATCGGGAATAAACAATGAGCAGTTCTTC

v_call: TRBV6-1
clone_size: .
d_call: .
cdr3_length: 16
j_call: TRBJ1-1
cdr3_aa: CASSGSLTGRDTEAFF
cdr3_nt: TGTGCCAGCAGTGGGAGCCTGACGGGTCGGGACACTGAAGCTTTCTTT

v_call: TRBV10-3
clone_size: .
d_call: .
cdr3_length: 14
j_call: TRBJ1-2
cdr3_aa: CAISFGETVEGYTF
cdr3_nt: TGTGCCATCAGCTTCGGCGAGACAGTGGAAGGCTACACCTTC

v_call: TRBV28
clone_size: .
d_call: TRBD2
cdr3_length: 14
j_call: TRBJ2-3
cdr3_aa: CASRGAGGLYTQYF
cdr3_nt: TGTGCCAGCAGAGGGGCGGGGGGCTTGTATACGCAGTATTTT

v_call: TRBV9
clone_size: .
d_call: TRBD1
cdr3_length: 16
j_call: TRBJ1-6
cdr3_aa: CASSPREQGTASPLHF
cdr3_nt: TGTGCCAGCAGCCCCAGGGAACAGGGGACGGCGTCACCCCTCCACTTT

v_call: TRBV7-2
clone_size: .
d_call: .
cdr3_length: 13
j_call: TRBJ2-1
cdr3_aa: CASSLGTYNEQFF
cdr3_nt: TGTGCCAGCAGCTTAGGGACATACAATGAGCAGTTCTTC